This passage covers 2 T cell receptor beta chains from one sample sequenced in a study of cytomegalovirus exposure and HLA in healthy donors (dated by TCRdb to about 2017). Receptor libraries were prepared by the immunoSEQ multiplex PCR assay. A mixture of 60 forward primers for TCR Vbeta segments and 13 reverse primers for TCR Jbeta segments was used in the multiplex PCR. The clones in this table, taken by TCRdb from immuneACCESS, are in-frame only. Not every clone is retained; where verified, under half of the shortfall comes from an unresolved V gene, and the cause of the rest is unknown. This sample holds around 150,000 clones; roughly 85% were observed only once. Roughly 1.2% of the sample lies in the top ten. Sequenced material: PBMCs. Receptors were obtained from a woman aged 45 to 65 in good health and CMV-seronegative.

The J gene is TRBJ2-5, the V gene TRBV5-1; perhaps TRBD2 as D (6 bases). V lost 5 bases and J 5 bases, leaving 16 bases between the germline ends. This CDR3 has 14 residues. Germline CDR1 and CDR2: SGHRS and YFSETQ. The CDR3 sequence is CASRRGTQEETQYF. For the CDR3, the DNA is TGCGCCAGCAGACGGGGGACCCAGGAGGAGACCCAGTACTTC.

This clone was seen a few times. The junction and the germline gene differ at one end; a read error may be behind it. This chain links TRBV4-2 with TRBJ1-2; D gene ambiguous. CDR3 length: 11 residues. CDR1 and CDR2 (germline): LGHNA, YNFKEQ. The CDR3 DNA is TGTGCCAGCAGCCAAGATTATGTCTACACCTTC. It is translated as CASSQDYVYTF.